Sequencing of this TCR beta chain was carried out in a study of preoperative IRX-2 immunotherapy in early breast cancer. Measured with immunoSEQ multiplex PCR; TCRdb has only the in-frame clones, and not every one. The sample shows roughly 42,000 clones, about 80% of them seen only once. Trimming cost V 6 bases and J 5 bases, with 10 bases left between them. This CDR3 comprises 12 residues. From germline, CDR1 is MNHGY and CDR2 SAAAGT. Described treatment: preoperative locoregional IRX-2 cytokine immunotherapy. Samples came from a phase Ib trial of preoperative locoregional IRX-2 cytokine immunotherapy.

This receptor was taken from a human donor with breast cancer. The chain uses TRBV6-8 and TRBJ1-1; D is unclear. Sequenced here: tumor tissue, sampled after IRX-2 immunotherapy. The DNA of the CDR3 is TGTGCCAGCAGAAAGGGAGGAACTGAAGCTTTCTTT. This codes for CASRKGGTEAFF.